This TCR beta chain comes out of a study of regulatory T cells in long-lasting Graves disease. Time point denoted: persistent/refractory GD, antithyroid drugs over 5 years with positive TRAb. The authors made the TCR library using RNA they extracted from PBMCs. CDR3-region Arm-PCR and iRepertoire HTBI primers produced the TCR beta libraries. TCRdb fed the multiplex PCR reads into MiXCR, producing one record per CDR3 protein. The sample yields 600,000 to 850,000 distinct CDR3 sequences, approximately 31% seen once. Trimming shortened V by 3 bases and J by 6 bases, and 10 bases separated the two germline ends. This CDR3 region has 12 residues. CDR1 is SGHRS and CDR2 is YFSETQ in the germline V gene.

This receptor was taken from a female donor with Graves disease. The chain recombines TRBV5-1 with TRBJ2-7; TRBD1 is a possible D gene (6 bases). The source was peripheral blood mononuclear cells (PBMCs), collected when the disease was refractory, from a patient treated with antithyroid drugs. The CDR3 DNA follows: TGCGCCAGCAGCTATATAGGGGGCGAGCAGTACTTC. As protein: CASSYIGGEQYF.